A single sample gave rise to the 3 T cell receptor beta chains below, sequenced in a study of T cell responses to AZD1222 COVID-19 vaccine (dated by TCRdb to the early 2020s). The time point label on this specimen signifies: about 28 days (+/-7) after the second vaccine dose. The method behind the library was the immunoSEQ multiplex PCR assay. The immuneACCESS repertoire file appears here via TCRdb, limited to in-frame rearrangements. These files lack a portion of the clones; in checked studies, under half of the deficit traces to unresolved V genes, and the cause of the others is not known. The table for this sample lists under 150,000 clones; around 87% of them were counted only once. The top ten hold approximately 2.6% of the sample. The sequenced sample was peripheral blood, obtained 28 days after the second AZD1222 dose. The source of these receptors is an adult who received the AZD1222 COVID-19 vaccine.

The CDR3 DNA is TGCGCCAGCAGCTCAAGACTAGCGGGGGCCGACTCCTACAATGAGCAGTTCTTC. Protein sequence: CASSSRLAGADSYNEQFF. The rearrangement joins TRBV5-1 to TRBJ2-1; 12 bases agree with TRBD2. The CDR3 extends over 18 amino acids. V was clipped by 3 bases and J by 0 bases; unmatched bases: 7. Germline lookup yields CDR1 SGHRS and CDR2 YFSETQ.

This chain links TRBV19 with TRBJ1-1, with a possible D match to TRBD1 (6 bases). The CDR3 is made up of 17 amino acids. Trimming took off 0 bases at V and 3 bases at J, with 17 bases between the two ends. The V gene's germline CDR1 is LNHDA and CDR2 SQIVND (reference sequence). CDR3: CASSIDFFGGPDTEAFF. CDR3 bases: TGTGCCAGTAGTATAGATTTTTTCGGGGGGCCAGACACTGAAGCTTTCTTT. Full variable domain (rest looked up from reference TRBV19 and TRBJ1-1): DGGITQSPKYLFRKEGQNVTLSCEQNLNHDAMYWYRQDPGQGLRLIYYSQIVNDFQKGDIAEGYSVSREKKESFPLTVTSAQKNPTAFYLCASSIDFFGGPDTEAFFGQGTRLTVV.

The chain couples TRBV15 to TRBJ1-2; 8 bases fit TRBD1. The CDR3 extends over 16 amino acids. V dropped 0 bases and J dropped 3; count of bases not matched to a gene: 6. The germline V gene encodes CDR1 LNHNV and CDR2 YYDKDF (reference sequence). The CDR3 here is CATSRDRGPAHYGYTF. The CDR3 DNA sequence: TGTGCCACCAGCAGAGACAGGGGGCCTGCCCACTATGGCTACACCTTC.